Here is one T cell receptor beta chain with its context. Each CDR3 protein is one row after TCRdb ran MiXCR on the 5' RACE reads. This sample yields 250,000 to 350,000 distinct CDR3 sequences, of which about 16% are seen a single time; 22% belongs to the top ten. CDR3 length: 13 residues. Deletions cut 5 bases from V and 8 bases from J, with 15 bases between. Germline V gene sequence: CDR1 SEHNR, CDR2 FQNEAQ (reference sequence). These data originate in a study of T-cell memory formation after mild COVID-19. The V gene is TRBV7-9, the J gene TRBJ1-2; D is possibly TRBD1 (6 bases). This receptor was obtained from a man younger than 35 who had mild COVID-19 (a few samples of this study predate the infection). Cell type and time point are not known. Material: PBMCs or a T cell subset sorted from them (not recorded which). This chain's CDR3 is CASSPVGGGGYTF. DNA for the CDR3: TGTGCCAGCAGCCCAGTCGGGGGGGGCGGCTACACCTTC. The full variable domain, with the rest looked up from reference TRBV7-9 and TRBJ1-2, is DTGVSQNPRHKITKRGQNVTFRCDPISEHNRLYWYRQTLGQGPEFLTYFQNEAQLEKSRLLSDRFSAERPKGSFSTLEIQRTEQGDSAMYLCASSPVGGGGYTFGSGTRLTVV.